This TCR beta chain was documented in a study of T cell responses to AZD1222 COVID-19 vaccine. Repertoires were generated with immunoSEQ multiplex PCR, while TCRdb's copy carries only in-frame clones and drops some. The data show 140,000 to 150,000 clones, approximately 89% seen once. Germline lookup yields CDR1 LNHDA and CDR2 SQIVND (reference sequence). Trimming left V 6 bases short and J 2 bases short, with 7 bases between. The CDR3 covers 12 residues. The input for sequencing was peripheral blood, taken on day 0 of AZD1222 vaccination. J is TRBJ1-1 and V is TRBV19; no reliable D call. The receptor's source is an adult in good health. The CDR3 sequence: CASSRVNTEAFF. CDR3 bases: TGTGCCAGTAGCCGGGTTAACACTGAAGCTTTCTTT.